One and the same sample provided the 26 T cell receptor beta chains below, sequenced in a study of T-cell reconstitution after alpha-beta-depleted transplantation in children. Unique molecular identifiers tagged the TCRbeta library. TCRdb itself ran the PCR reads through MiXCR, one entry per CDR3 protein. The table lists around 490,000 distinct CDR3 sequences, about an eighth of them singletons. Source: PBMCs, mostly from graft donor cells, taken 180 days after TCRalphabeta/CD19-depleted stem cell transplant. These receptors originate from a female patient aged 2-9 years who had a stem cell transplant for aplastic anemia, so the T cells may come from the graft donor.

This chain joins TRBV20-1 and TRBJ2-4; TRBD1 matches at 11 bases. Per germline, CDR1 DFQATT and CDR2 SNEGSKA (reference sequence). CDR3 size: 19 residues. The trim removed 3 bases at V and 1 base at J, leaving 14 bases unmatched. The CDR3 nucleotides read TGCAGTGCTAGTCCCGGGACAGGGGGTGGGAGGGGGGCCAAAAACATTCAGTACTTC. Encoded protein: CSASPGTGGGRGAKNIQYF.

The rearrangement joins TRBV7-8 to TRBJ2-7, with D perhaps matching TRBD1 or TRBD2 (5 bases each). The CDR3 spans 15 residues. The V gene lost 5 bases and the J gene lost 4 bases, with 18 bases spanning the gap. The germline CDR1 and CDR2 sequences are SGHVS and FQNEAQ. In DNA form, the CDR3 reads TGTGCCAGCAGCCACCATTCTTGGGGGTCATACGAGCAGTACTTC. Translation: CASSHHSWGSYEQYF.

This clonotype was recorded many times. This chain connects TRBV29-1 to TRBJ2-1; the D gene is possibly TRBD2 (5 bases). The CDR3 is made up of 12 amino acids. Germline assignment: CDR1 SQVTM and CDR2 ANQGSEA. Trimming left V 6 bases short and J 3 bases short, with 9 bases between. CDR3 protein: CSVATNYNEQFF. Here the CDR3 DNA reads TGCAGCGTCGCGACTAACTACAATGAGCAGTTCTTC.

This chain uses TRBV7-2 with TRBJ2-7; 9 nucleotides line up with TRBD2. Germline assignment: CDR1 SGHTA and CDR2 FQGNSA. The CDR3 loop spans 14 amino acids. V shed 5 bases and J 5 bases; nucleotides not matched to a gene: 7. As DNA, the CDR3 is TGTGCCAGCAGCGTTAGCGGGAGCTGGAACGAGCAGTACTTC. It is translated as CASSVSGSWNEQYF.

This clonotype showed up just a few times. V and J are TRBV5-6 and TRBJ2-7; 7 bases are shared with TRBD2. J lost 5 bases, V lost 4 bases, and 6 bases had no gene match. The CDR3 is 13 residues long. Germline lookup yields CDR1 SGHDT and CDR2 YYEEEE. The CDR3 sequence: CASSAGAGHEQYV. The CDR3 DNA follows: TGTGCCAGCAGCGCGGGAGCGGGCCACGAGCAGTACGTC.

In its sample, this clonotype was seen a few times. The rearrangement joins TRBV7-8 to TRBJ2-7, with TRBD2 matching over 8 bases. The CDR3 is 20 amino acids. The germline CDR1 and CDR2 sequences are SGHVS and FQNEAQ. V dropped 1 base and J dropped 3; count of bases not matched to a gene: 20. The CDR3 loop reads CASSLVGDGQRESVFYEQYF. DNA of the CDR3: TGTGCCAGCAGCTTAGTTGGGGATGGCCAGCGGGAGTCCGTGTTCTACGAGCAGTACTTC.

This clonotype has at least ten counts. CDR3 nucleotides: TGTGCCAGCAGTCGCGTTTCGGCCTATGGCTACACCTTC. As protein: CASSRVSAYGYTF. The chain links TRBV28 to TRBJ1-2; D gene uncertain. The CDR3 loop spans 13 amino acids. Germline values: CDR1 MDHEN, CDR2 SYDVKM. Trimming shortened V by 5 bases and J by 4 bases, and 11 bases separated the two germline ends.

This clonotype was recorded at least ten times. The J gene is TRBJ2-1, the V gene TRBV5-5, with TRBD2 identical over 15 bases. CDR3 length: 17 residues. J was trimmed by 8 bases and V by 3 bases; bases with no gene match: 9. Per germline, CDR1 SGHKS and CDR2 YYEKEE (reference sequence). CDR3 protein: CASSSRTSGRAGYEQFF. CDR3 nucleotides: TGTGCCAGCAGCTCGAGGACTAGCGGGAGGGCGGGCTATGAGCAGTTCTTC.

The sample holds a few counts of this clonotype. The chain couples TRBV29-1 to TRBJ2-3; 9 bases line up with TRBD2. Germline V CDR1 and CDR2: SQVTM, ANQGSEA. This CDR3 has 14 amino acids. V lost 2 bases and J lost 6; bases outside the gene matches: 6. CDR3 nucleotide sequence: TGCAGCGTTGAAAAGCGGGAGGCTATGGATACGCAGTATTTT. Residues: CSVEKREAMDTQYF.

Many counts were recorded for this clonotype. The gene calls are TRBV29-1 and TRBJ1-1; D possibly corresponds to TRBD1 (5 bases). There are 14 residues in the CDR3. Germline CDR1 reads SQVTM; CDR2 reads ANQGSEA. V lost 3 bases and J 1 base, leaving 12 bases between the germline ends. CDR3 loop: CSVDREGWNTEAFF. As DNA, the CDR3 is TGCAGCGTTGACAGGGAAGGGTGGAACACTGAAGCTTTCTTT.

This clonotype was seen more than once but under ten times. The J gene is TRBJ2-7, the V gene TRBV5-1, with 9 bases aligning to TRBD2. The CDR3 is 15 amino acids. V was clipped by 0 bases and J by 4 bases; unmatched bases: 5. Germline CDR1 SGHRS, CDR2 YFSETQ. In nucleotides, the CDR3 is TGCGCCAGCAGCTTGGGCCTAGCGGGAAGATACGAGCAGTACGTC. It yields the protein CASSLGLAGRYEQYV.

This clonotype turned up a few times. The rearrangement uses TRBV12-3 or TRBV12-4 and TRBJ2-7; a possible D gene is TRBD1 (6 bases). V lost 3 bases, J lost 1 base, and 13 bases lay in between. CDR3 length equals 15 residues. The CDR3 bases are TGTGCCAGCAGTTTTGGGGTAAGGGGGTCCTACGAGCAGTACTTC. Protein product: CASSFGVRGSYEQYF.

This clonotype has ten or more counts. CDR3 protein: CASSLGGGSSYNEQFF. CDR3 in DNA: TGCGCCAGCAGCTTGGGCGGGGGAAGCTCCTACAATGAGCAGTTCTTC. The chain employs TRBV5-1 and TRBJ2-1; 7 nucleotides match TRBD2. Germline V gene lookup returns CDR1 SGHRS and CDR2 YFSETQ. V shed 0 bases, J shed 0 bases, and the junction held 3 bases outside the gene matches. This CDR3 has 16 residues.

This clonotype was seen more than once but under ten times. This chain uses TRBV7-8 with TRBJ2-7, with D possibly TRBD2 on 6 matching bases. The CDR3 has 15 amino acids. The germline V gene encodes CDR1 SGHVS and CDR2 FQNEAQ. V was cut by 6 bases and J by 0 bases, with 15 bases left in between. The chain's CDR3 is CASSLTGVSSYEQYF. The CDR3, as DNA: TGTGCCAGCAGTCTTACGGGAGTAAGCTCCTACGAGCAGTACTTC. The full variable domain, in which reference TRBV7-8 and TRBJ2-7 provide the parts outside the CDR3, is GAGVSQSPRYKVAKRGQDVALRCDPISGHVSLFWYQQALGQGPEFLTYFQNEAQLDKSGLPSDRFFAERPEGSVSTLKIQRTQQEDSAVYLCASSLTGVSSYEQYFGPGTRLTVT.

This chain links TRBV7-9 with TRBJ1-1; 8 positions match TRBD1. The CDR3 loop spans 14 amino acids. The ends lost 1 base at V and 6 bases at J; junction bases unmatched: 4. CDR1 is SEHNR, CDR2 FQNEAQ, per germline (reference sequence). The DNA of the CDR3 is TGTGCCAGCAGCTTAGTTGCACAGGGGGCTGAAGCTTTCTTT. Its translation: CASSLVAQGAEAFF.

In this sample, this clonotype turned up a few times. The chain combines TRBV15 with TRBJ1-2; D remains ambiguous. V was cut by 0 bases and J by 7 bases, with 15 bases left in between. Germline CDR1 reads LNHNV; CDR2 reads YYDKDF (reference sequence). The CDR3 is 15 amino acids. The CDR3 here is CATSRDPTRLGGYTF. The CDR3 DNA sequence: TGTGCCACCAGCAGAGATCCCACCCGTTTAGGTGGCTACACCTTC.

The chain uses TRBV11-2 and TRBJ2-2; D is uncertain. This CDR3 spans 15 amino acids. Trimming took off 1 base at V and 0 bases at J, with 6 bases between the two ends. CDR1 is SGHAT, CDR2 FQNNGV, per germline. CDR3 nucleotide sequence: TGTGCCAGCAGCTTAGGGCCAACGAACACCGGGGAGCTGTTTTTT. This encodes CASSLGPTNTGELFF.

The V gene is TRBV27, the J gene TRBJ1-2; 7 bases map to TRBD1. V trimming: 6 bases; J trimming: 10 bases; junction bases outside the gene matches: 11. Germline assignment: CDR1 MNHEY and CDR2 SMNVEV (reference sequence). The length of the CDR3 is 13 residues. In DNA, the CDR3 is TGTGCCAGCAGCCACCGGGACAGAGGGCTCTACACCTTC. It specifies CASSHRDRGLYTF.

The gene calls are TRBV28 and TRBJ1-1, with 7 bases identical to TRBD1. V dropped 3 bases and J dropped 1; count of bases not matched to a gene: 5. The germline gives CDR1 MDHEN, CDR2 SYDVKM. This CDR3 region has 15 residues. The CDR3 sequence is CASSFHRGRNTEAFF. CDR3 sequence (DNA): TGTGCCAGCAGTTTCCACAGGGGACGGAACACTGAAGCTTTCTTT.

This clonotype was observed many times. The rearrangement links TRBV12-3 or TRBV12-4 to TRBJ1-2, with D maybe TRBD1 (6 bases). This CDR3 has 15 amino acids. V was cut by 6 bases and J by 4 bases, with 18 bases left in between. This CDR3 is CASSPSGGRFYGYTF. In nucleotides, the CDR3 is TGTGCCAGCAGCCCTTCCGGGGGGCGCTTCTATGGCTACACCTTC.

The gene calls are TRBV29-1 and TRBJ1-4; TRBD1 might be the D (5 bases). The CDR3 has 13 amino acids. Per germline, CDR1 SQVTM and CDR2 ANQGSEA. The germline V and J ends were trimmed by 3 bases and 10 bases, with 15 bases remaining between them. Here the CDR3 DNA reads TGCAGCGTTGAGTGGGGGAGTAGAGGAAAACTGTTTTTT. Protein sequence: CSVEWGSRGKLFF.

The V and J genes are TRBV7-2 and TRBJ1-4; a weak D match, TRBD1 (6 bases). This CDR3 contains 16 residues. Per the germline V gene, CDR1 is SGHTA and CDR2 is FQGNSA. The V end lost 5 bases, the J end lost 0 bases, and 13 bases lay between the germline ends. For the CDR3, the DNA is TGTGCCAGCAGCCGTTTCGGACAGACAACTAATGAAAAACTGTTTTTT. As protein: CASSRFGQTTNEKLFF.

This clonotype was seen a handful of times. V gene TRBV7-2 combines with J gene TRBJ1-5; D is uncertain. Germline CDR1 SGHTA, CDR2 FQGNSA. There are 12 residues in the CDR3. The ends were cut back, 2 bases at V and 9 bases at J, with 8 bases in the middle. CDR3 in DNA: TGTGCCAGCAGCTTAACGAAGGGGCCCCAGCATTTT. Protein: CASSLTKGPQHF.

Remarks on this clonotype: One junction end disagrees with the germline gene, perhaps due to a read error. The chain combines TRBV9 with TRBJ1-5, with D possibly matching TRBD1 (6 bases). The CDR3 totals 12 residues. In germline, CDR1 is SGDLS, CDR2 YYNGEE. The CDR3 region has the DNA TGTGCCAGCAGCGTAGAAGGGGGGCCCCTGGATTTT. Encoded protein: CASSVEGGPLDF.

The rearrangement uses TRBV7-8 and TRBJ2-3, with TRBD2 matching 14 bases. Germline loops: CDR1 SGHVS, CDR2 FQNEAQ. With V trimmed by 0 bases and J by 6 bases, 14 bases remained unmatched. The CDR3 covers 20 residues. The CDR3 loop is CASSLAYGTSGRPHTDTQYF. The CDR3 DNA sequence: TGTGCCAGCAGCTTAGCGTACGGGACTAGCGGGAGACCTCACACGGATACGCAGTATTTT. Looking up the rest from reference TRBV7-8 and TRBJ2-3 gives the full variable domain: GAGVSQSPRYKVAKRGQDVALRCDPISGHVSLFWYQQALGQGPEFLTYFQNEAQLDKSGLPSDRFFAERPEGSVSTLKIQRTQQEDSAVYLCASSLAYGTSGRPHTDTQYFGPGTRLTVL.

This clonotype has only a few counts. V and J are TRBV29-1 and TRBJ1-1, with D possibly matching TRBD1 (5 bases). The CDR3 has 14 amino acids. The V end was cut by 3 bases, the J end by 1 base, with 12 bases between. Germline CDR1 SQVTM, CDR2 ANQGSEA. DNA for the CDR3: TGCAGCGTTGACCCGGACGGGACGAACACTGAAGCTTTCTTT. Encoded protein: CSVDPDGTNTEAFF.